The T cell receptor beta chain under discussion was sequenced for a study of PD-1 blockade in classical Hodgkin lymphoma. The germline gives CDR1 MNHNY, CDR2 SVGAGI (reference sequence). J gave up 5 bases and V 6 bases, and 8 bases lay outside the gene matches. The CDR3 has 14 residues. The time point: cycle 4 day 1 (C4D1), after less than 7 weeks of nivolumab. All patients experienced relapse after autologous stem cell transplantation, and brentuximab vedotin exposure was variable. Method: immunoSEQ multiplex PCR; TCRdb's copy keeps in-frame clones and lacks some. The sample contains tens of thousands of clones, around 80% of which appear only once.

The rearrangement links TRBV6-6 to TRBJ2-7, with TRBD1 matching over 9 bases. This clonotype was sampled from a human donor with classical Hodgkin lymphoma. The sequencing here drew on peripheral blood mononuclear cells (PBMCs), taken before the fourth cycle of nivolumab. The CDR3 spells CASRADRGRNEQYF. The CDR3 nucleotides are TGTGCCAGCAGGGCCGACAGGGGGAGGAACGAGCAGTACTTC.